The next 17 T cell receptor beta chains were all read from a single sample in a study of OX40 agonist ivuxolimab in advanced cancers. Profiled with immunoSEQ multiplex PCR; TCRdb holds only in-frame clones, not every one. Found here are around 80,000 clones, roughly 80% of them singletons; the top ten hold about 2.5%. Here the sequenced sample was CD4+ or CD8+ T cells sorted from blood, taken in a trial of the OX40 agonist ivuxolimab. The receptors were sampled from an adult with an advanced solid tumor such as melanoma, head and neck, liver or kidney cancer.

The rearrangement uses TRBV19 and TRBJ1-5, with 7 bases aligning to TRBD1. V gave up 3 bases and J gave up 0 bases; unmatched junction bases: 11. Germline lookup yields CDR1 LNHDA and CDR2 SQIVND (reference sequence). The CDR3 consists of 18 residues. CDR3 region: CASSIPRGGTDSNQPQHF. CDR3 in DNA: TGTGCCAGTAGTATTCCGAGAGGGGGGACAGATAGCAATCAGCCCCAGCATTTT.

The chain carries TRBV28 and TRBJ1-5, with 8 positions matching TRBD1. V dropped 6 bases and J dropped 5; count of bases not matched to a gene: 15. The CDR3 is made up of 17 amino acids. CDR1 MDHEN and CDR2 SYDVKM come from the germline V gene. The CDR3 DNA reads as TGTGCCAGCAGCAAAAATAACCTTGGACAGGGCCATCAGCCCCAGCATTTT. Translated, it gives CASSKNNLGQGHQPQHF.

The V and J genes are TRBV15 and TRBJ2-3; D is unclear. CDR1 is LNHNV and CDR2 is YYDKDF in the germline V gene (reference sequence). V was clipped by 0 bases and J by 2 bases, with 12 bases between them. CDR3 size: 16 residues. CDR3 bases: TGTGCCACCAGCAGAGATAACCCCCACTCCACAGATACGCAGTATTTT. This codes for CATSRDNPHSTDTQYF.

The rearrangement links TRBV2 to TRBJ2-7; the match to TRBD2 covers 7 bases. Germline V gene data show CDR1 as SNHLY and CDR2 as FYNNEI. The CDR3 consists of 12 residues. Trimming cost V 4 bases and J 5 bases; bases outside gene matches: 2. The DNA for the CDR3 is TGTGCCAGCAGTGTGACTAGCCACGAGCAGTACGTC. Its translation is CASSVTSHEQYV.

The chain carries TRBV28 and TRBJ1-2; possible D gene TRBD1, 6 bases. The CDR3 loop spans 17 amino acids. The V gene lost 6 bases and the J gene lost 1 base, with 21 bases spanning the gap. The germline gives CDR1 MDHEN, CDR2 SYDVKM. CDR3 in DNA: TGTGCCAGCAGGCCGGTATATTTGGGGGCTGATAACTATGGCTACACCTTC. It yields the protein CASRPVYLGADNYGYTF.

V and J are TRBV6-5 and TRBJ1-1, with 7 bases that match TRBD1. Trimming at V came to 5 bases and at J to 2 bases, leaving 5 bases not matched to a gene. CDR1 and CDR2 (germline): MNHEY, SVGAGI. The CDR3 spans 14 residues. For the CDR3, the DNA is TGTGCCAGCAGTAAGGGGGACAGTAACACTGAAGCTTTCTTT. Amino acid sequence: CASSKGDSNTEAFF.

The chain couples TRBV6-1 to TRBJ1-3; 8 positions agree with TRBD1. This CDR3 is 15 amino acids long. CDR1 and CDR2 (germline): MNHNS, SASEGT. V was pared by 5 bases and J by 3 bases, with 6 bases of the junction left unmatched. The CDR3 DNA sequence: TGTGCCAGCAGTTTCCGGACAGGGAATGGAAACACCATATATTTT. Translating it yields CASSFRTGNGNTIYF.

CDR3 amino acids: CASSPRVGRGQAKNIQYF. The DNA for the CDR3 is TGTGCCAGCAGCCCCCGTGTGGGACGGGGGCAAGCCAAAAACATTCAGTACTTC. The genes are TRBV9 and TRBJ2-4; D may match TRBD1 or TRBD2 (6 bases each). Between the trimmed V and J ends, which lost 4 bases and 0 bases, there was a span of 20 bases. Per the germline V gene, CDR1 is SGDLS and CDR2 is YYNGEE. The CDR3 is 18 amino acids.

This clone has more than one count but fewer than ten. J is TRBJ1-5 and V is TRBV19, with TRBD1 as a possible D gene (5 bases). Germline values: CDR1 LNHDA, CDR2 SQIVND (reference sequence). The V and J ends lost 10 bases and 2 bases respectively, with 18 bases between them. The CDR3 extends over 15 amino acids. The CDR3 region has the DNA TGTGCCACAGAACGGGGAGGGACTGGCAATCAGCCCCAGCATTTT. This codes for CATERGGTGNQPQHF.

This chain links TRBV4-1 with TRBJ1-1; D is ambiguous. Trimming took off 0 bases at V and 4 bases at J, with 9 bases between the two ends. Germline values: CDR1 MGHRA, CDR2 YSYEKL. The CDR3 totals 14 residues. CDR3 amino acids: CASSQESSFTEAFF. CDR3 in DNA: TGCGCCAGCAGCCAAGAAAGCAGTTTCACTGAAGCTTTCTTT.

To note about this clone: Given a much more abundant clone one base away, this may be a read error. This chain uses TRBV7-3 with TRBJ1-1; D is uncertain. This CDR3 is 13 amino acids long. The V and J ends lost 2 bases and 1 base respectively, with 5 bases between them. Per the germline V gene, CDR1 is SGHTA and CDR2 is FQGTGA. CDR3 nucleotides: TGTGCCAGCAGCTTACAGGAGAACACTGAAGCTTTCTTT. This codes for CASSLQENTEAFF. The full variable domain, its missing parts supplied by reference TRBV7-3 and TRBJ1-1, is GAGVSQTPSNKVTEKGKYVELRCDPISGHTALYWYRQSLGQGPEFLIYFQGTGAADDSGLPNDRFFAVRPEGSVSTLKIQRTERGDSAVYLCASSLQENTEAFFGQGTRLTVV.

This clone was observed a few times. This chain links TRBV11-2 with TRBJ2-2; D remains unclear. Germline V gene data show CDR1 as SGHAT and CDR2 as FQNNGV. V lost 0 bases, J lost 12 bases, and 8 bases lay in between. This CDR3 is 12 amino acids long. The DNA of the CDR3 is TGTGCCAGCAGCTTAGATCCATGGAAGCTGTTTTTT. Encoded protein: CASSLDPWKLFF.

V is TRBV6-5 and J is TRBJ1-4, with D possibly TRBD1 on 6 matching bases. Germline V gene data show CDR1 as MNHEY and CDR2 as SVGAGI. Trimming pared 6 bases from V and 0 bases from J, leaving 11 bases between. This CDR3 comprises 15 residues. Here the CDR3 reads CASRAQGSTNEKLFF. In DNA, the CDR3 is TGTGCCAGCAGGGCACAGGGCTCAACTAATGAAAAACTGTTTTTT.

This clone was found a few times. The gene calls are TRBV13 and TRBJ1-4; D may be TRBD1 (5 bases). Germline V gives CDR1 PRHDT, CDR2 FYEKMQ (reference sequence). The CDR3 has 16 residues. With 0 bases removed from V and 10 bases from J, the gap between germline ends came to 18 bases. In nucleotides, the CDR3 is TGTGCCAGCAGCTTAGGAGTAAGAGACAGCACAGGAAAACTGTTTTTT. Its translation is CASSLGVRDSTGKLFF.

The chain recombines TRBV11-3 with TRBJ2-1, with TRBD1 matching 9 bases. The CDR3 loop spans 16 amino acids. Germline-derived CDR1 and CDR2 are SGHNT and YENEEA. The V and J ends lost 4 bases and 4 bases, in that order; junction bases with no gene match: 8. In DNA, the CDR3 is TGTGCCAGCAGCTACGGAGGGACAGGGAGGTACAATGAGCAGTTCTTC. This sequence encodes CASSYGGTGRYNEQFF.

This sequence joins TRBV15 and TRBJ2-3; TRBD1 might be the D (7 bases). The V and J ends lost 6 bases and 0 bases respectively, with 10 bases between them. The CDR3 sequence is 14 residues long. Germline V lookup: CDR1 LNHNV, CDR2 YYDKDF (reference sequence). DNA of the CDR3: TGTGCCACCAGGGGGGGACAGAGCACAGATACGCAGTATTTT. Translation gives CATRGGQSTDTQYF.

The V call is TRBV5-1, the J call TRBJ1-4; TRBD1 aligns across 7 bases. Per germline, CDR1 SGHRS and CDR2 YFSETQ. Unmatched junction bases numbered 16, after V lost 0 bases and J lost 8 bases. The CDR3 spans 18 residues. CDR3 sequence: CASSLGTYTDRAGEKLFF. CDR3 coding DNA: TGCGCCAGCAGCTTGGGGACCTACACTGACAGGGCGGGCGAAAAACTGTTTTTT.